This T cell receptor beta chain came from a study of technical replicates of blood from a handful of donors (dated by TCRdb to 2016 to 2017). The CDR3 covers 13 residues, taking in both the cysteine and the phenylalanine. The kept DNA is CDR3 alone, 39 bases in frame from the first base. CDR1 and CDR2 (MNHNS, SASEGT) derive from the germline V gene. Deletion took 7 bases off V and 1 base off J, with a span of 10 bases between the germline ends. Libraries were made using the immunoSEQ multiplex PCR assay. The table comes from immuneACCESS by way of TCRdb, which keeps in-frame sequences with V and J called. Part of the clones is missing from these tables; in studies checked, under half for an unresolved V gene and the rest for unknown reasons. The sample data list roughly 62,000 clones, and nearly 90% of these were observed just once. 4.8% of the sample is taken by the ten largest. Concerning this clone: Its antigen target is currently unknown. No base quality values were provided; no much bigger clone lies one nucleotide off.

The clonotype originates from a human donor in good health. Some clones in this sample may be carry-over from other donors' samples. The sequence links TRBV6-1 to TRBJ1-1, and perhaps TRBD1 as D gene, on 6 matching bases. The sample consisted of PBMCs. The CDR3 corresponds to CASKDRTNTEAFF. The DNA sequence follows: TGTGCCAGCAAAGACAGGACGAACACTGAAGCTTTCTTT.